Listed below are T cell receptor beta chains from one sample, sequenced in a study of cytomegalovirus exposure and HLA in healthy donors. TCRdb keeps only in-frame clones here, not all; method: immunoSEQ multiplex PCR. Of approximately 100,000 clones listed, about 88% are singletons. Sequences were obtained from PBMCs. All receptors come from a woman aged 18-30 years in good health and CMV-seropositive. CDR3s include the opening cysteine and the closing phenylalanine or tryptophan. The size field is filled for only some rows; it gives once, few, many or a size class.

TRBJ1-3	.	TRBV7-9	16	CASSLGRDSSGNTIYF
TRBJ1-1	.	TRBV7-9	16	CASSLSTGQGRTEAFF
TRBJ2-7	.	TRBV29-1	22	CSVAAPTLAATGTSGGAYEQYF
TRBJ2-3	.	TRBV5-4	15	CASSLELAGADTQYF
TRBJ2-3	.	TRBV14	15	CASSQDRVWADTQYF
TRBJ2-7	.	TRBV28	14	CASRASGGAYEQYF
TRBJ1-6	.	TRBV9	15	CASSAATGSNSPLHF
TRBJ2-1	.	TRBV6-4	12	CASSDAGLGQFF
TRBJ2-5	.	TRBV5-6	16	CASSLLSGGPQETQYF
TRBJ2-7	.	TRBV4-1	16	CASSLLHRGLSYEQYF
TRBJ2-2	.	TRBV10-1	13	CASSMRDTGELFF
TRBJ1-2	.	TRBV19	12	CASSGTGRGYTF
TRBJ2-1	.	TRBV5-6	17	CASSSLRTGQGYNEQFF
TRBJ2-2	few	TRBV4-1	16	CASSLSAGANTGELFF
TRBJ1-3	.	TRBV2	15	CASSEGVYIGNTIYF
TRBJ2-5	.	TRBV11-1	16	CASSEGRLTPPETQYF
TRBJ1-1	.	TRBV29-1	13	CSAGTGGNTEAFF
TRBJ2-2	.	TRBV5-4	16	CASSPKGRQGTGELFF
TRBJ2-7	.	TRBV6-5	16	CASSYSLSGGGYEQYF
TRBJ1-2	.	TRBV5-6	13	CASSFSDNYGYTF
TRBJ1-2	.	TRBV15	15	CATSRTASGDYGYTF
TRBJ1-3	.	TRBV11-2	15	CASSSSRGVGNTIYF
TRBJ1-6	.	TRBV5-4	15	CASSGTGAGASPLHF
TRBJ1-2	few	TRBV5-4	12	CASSRGSGGYTF
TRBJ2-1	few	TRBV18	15	CASSQSGYPYNEQFF
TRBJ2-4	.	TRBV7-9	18	CASSLVGQGLLAKNIQYF
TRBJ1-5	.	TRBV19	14	CASSPQGHNQPQHF
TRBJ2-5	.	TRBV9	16	CASSVPPGLLGETQYF
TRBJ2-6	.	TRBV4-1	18	CASSQVGQVLIGANVLTF
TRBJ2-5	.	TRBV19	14	CASSQGNPQETQYF
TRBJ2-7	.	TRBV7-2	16	CASTISAVPQTYEQYF
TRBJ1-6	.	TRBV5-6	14	CASSRQVQNSPLHF
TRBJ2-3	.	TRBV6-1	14	CASSRWAYTDTQYF
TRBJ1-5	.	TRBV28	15	CASRRTVYSNQPQHF
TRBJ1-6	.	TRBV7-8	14	CASSPVGRPVPLHF
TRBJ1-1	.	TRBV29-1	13	CSVHGAQNTEAFF
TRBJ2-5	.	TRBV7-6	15	CASSSHVRGEETQYF
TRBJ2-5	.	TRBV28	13	CASRRTSGETQYF
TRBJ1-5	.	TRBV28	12	CASQDSNQPQHF
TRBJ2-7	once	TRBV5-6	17	CASSTATSGGASYEQYF
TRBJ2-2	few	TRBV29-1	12	CSVETYTGELFF
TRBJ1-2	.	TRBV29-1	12	CSVEDSGSYYTF
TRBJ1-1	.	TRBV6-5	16	CASSYSTGGPNTEAFF
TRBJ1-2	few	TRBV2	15	CASIQTRGGLNGYTF
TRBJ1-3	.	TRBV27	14	CASSLGYSGNTIYF
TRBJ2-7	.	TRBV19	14	CASTRGQGSYEQYF
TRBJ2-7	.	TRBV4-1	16	CASSQARGLSSYEQYF
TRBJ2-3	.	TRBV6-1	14	CASSGGTGDFGQYF
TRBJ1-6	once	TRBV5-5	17	CASSLGPRGAKNSPLHF
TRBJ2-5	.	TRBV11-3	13	CASSRTGGGTQYF
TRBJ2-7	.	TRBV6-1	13	CASLGVRNYEQYF
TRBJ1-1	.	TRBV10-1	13	CASSESGGVEAFF
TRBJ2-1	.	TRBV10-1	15	CASSESRGQNDEQFF